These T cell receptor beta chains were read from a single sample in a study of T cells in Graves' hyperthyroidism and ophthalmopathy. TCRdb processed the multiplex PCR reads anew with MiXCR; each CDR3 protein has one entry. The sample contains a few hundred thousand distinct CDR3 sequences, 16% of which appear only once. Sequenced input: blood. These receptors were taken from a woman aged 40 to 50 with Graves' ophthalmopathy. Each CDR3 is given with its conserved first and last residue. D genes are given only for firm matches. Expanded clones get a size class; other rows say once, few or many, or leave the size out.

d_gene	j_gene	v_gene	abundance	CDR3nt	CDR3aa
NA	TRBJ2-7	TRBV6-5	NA	TGTGCCAGCAGTTACTCCCCCGGGGGCGGCTACGAGCAGTACTTC	CASSYSPGGGYEQYF
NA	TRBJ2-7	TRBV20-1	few	TGCAGTTGGGAAAGGGGTATAGGTGGGAGGATCTACGAGCAGTACTTC	CSWERGIGGRIYEQYF
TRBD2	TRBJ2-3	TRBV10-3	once	TGTGCCATCAGTGAGTCCAGGACTAGCGGCACCCTTAGAGATACGCAGTATTTT	CAISESRTSGTLRDTQYF
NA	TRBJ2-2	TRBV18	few	TGTGCCAGCTCAGATTGGGGGACAATGATGATCGGGGAGCTGTTTTTT	CASSDWGTMMIGELFF
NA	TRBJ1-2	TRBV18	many	TGTGCCAGCTCGGCCGGGTCCAACATGTTTTCGGGCTATGGCTACACCTTC	CASSAGSNMFSGYGYTF
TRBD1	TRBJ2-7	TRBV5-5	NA	TGTGCCAGCAGCCTTGCCGGGACAGGGGCGTCTCTTGAGCAGTACTTC	CASSLAGTGASLEQYF
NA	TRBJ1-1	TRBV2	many	TGTGCCAGCAGTGGAGGGGGGGTCCGGGGAACTGAAGCTTTCTTT	CASSGGGVRGTEAFF
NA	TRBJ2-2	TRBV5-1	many	TGCGCCAGCAGCTTGGCCGGGGAATCGAACACCGGGGAGCTGTTTTTT	CASSLAGESNTGELFF
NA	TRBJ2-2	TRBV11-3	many	TGTGCCAGCAGCGGCAGAGCCCACACCGGGGAGCTGTTTTTT	CASSGRAHTGELFF
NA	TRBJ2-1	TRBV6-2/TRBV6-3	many	TGTGCCAGCACTCCAGACAGTCAGAGCCACAATGAGCAGTTCTTC	CASTPDSQSHNEQFF
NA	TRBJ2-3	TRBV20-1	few	TGCAGTGCTAAAGCCGGGACTTCTAGCACAGATACGCAGTATTTT	CSAKAGTSSTDTQYF
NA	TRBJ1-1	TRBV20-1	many	TGCAGTGCTAGATTGAGGGTGGCTGAAGCTTTCTTT	CSARLRVAEAFF
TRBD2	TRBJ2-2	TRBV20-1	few	TGCAGTGCAAGACTAGCGGGAGATCGGACCGGGGAGCTGTTTTTT	CSARLAGDRTGELFF
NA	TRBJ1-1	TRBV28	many	TGTGCCAGCCACTATGAGGGGCACATTAGCACTGAAGCTTTCTTT	CASHYEGHISTEAFF
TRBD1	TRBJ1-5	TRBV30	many	TGTGCCTGGAGTAGGACAGGGGGAGGCCAGCCCCAGCATTTT	CAWSRTGGGQPQHF
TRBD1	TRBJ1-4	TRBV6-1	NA	TGTGCCAGCAGTGGGGGACAGGAGAATGAAAAACTGTTTTTT	CASSGGQENEKLFF
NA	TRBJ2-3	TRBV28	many	TGTGCCAGCAGTCTCCCTCCCACGGGGGATACGCAGTATTTT	CASSLPPTGDTQYF
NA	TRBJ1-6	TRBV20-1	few	TGCAGTGCGCAGACCCCCAGTCAACCTTCACCCCTCCACTTT	CSAQTPSQPSPLHF
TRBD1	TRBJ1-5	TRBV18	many	TGTGCCAGCTCACCAGCGGACAGGGTACAGCCCCAGCATTTT	CASSPADRVQPQHF
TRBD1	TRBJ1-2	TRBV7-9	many	TGTGCCAGCAGCTTAGCGATCAGGGGGCAAGGCTATGGCTACACCTTC	CASSLAIRGQGYGYTF
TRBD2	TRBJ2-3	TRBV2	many	TGTGCCAGCAGTCCTAGCGGGGGCACAGATACGCAGTATTTT	CASSPSGGTDTQYF
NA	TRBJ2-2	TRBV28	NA	TGTGCCAGCAGTTTAGGGCAGGCGGACACCGGGGAGCTGTTTTTT	CASSLGQADTGELFF
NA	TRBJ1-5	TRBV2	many	TGTGCCAGCAGTAGTACAGCAAATAGCAATCAGCCCCAGCATTTT	CASSSTANSNQPQHF
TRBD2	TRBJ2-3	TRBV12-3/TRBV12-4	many	TGTGCCAGCAGTTTGGTGACTAGCGGGAGATCTGATACGCAGTATTTT	CASSLVTSGRSDTQYF
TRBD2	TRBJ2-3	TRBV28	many	TGTGCCAGCAGTCGCCAACTAGCGGGAGTGACAGATACGCAGTATTTT	CASSRQLAGVTDTQYF
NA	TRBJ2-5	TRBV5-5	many	TGTGCCAGCAGCTTGTTTTACCGGAGGGAGGAGACCCAGTACTTC	CASSLFYRREETQYF
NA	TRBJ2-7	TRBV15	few	TGTGCCACCAGCAGAGATATCGGGGACGAGCAGTACTTC	CATSRDIGDEQYF
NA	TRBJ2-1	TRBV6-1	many	TGTGCCAGCAGACCGAGCTCCTACAATGAGCAGTTCTTC	CASRPSSYNEQFF
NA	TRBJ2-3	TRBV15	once	TGTGCCACCAGCAAGGGCCCGGGAGTAAGTGCAGATACGCAGTATTTT	CATSKGPGVSADTQYF
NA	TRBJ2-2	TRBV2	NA	TGTGCCAGCTACAACACCGGGGAGCTGTTTTTT	CASYNTGELFF
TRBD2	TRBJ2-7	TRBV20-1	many	TGCAGTGCTAGGGGGACTAGCGGTCTGGGCGAGCAGTACTTC	CSARGTSGLGEQYF
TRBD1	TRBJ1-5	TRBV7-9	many	TGTGCCAGCAGCTCGGGACAGTCTACCAATCAGCCCCAGCATTTT	CASSSGQSTNQPQHF
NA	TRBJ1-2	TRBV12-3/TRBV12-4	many	TGTGCCAGCAGCTACGGACAGTCCTATGGCTACACCTTC	CASSYGQSYGYTF
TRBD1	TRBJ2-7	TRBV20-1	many	TGCAGTGCCAAGCAGGGGGCCACCTACGAGCAGTACTTC	CSAKQGATYEQYF
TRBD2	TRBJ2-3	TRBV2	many	TGTGCCACCGCCCAACTAGCGAGGACAGATACGCAGTATTTT	CATAQLARTDTQYF
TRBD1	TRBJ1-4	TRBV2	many	TGTGCCAGCAGTGAAGCTTGGACAGGGGGAGAAAAACTGTTTTTT	CASSEAWTGGEKLFF
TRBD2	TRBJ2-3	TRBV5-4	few	TGTGCCAGCAGCCCATGGGTAGCGGGAGATACGCAGTATTTT	CASSPWVAGDTQYF
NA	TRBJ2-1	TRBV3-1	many	TGTGCCAGCAGCCAAGTCGGACAGAGCCTCTACAATGAGCAGTTCTTC	CASSQVGQSLYNEQFF
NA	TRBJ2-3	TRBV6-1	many	TGTGCCAGCAGTGAACCTGATAGCACAGATACGCAGTATTTT	CASSEPDSTDTQYF
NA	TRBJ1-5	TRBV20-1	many	TGCAGTGCTACCGTGGGGGATCAGCCCCAGCATTTT	CSATVGDQPQHF
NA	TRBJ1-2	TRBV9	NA	TGTGCCAGCAGCGTAGGGACAGACTATGGCTACACCTTC	CASSVGTDYGYTF
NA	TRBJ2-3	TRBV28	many	TGTGCCAGCAGTTTAACGGGGGAGTCGGCAGATACGCAGTATTTT	CASSLTGESADTQYF
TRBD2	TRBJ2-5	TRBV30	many	TGTGCCTGGGCGCTGCGGGGGGCCCCCCGAGAGACCCAGTACTTC	CAWALRGAPRETQYF
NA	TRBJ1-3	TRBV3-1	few	TGTGCCAGCAGCCTTGACACCTCTGGAAACACCATATATTTT	CASSLDTSGNTIYF
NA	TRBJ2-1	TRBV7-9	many	TGTGCCAGCAGCTTGGGGTTAAATGAGCAGTTCTTC	CASSLGLNEQFF
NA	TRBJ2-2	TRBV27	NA	TGTGCCAGCAGTTCCCCCCCTTCGAACACCGGGGAGCTGTTTTTT	CASSSPPSNTGELFF
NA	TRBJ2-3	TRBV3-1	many	TGTGCCAGCAGCCAGCCCCAGGGAGGCACAGATACGCAGTATTTT	CASSQPQGGTDTQYF
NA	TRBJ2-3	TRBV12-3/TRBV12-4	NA	TGTGCCAGCAGACGTCTGATAAGCACAGATACGCAGTATTTT	CASRRLISTDTQYF
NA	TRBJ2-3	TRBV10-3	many	TGTGCCATCAGGTCTCCGGATGACCCGACAGATACGCAGTATTTT	CAIRSPDDPTDTQYF
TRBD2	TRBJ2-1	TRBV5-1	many	TGCGCCAGCAGCTTGACTAGCGGGGGAAATGAGCAGTTCTTC	CASSLTSGGNEQFF
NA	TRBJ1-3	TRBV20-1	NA	TGCAGTGCTAGAGCCGGATCTGGAAACACCATATATTTT	CSARAGSGNTIYF
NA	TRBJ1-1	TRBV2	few	TGTGCCAGCAGTGGACTGGGTCTCACTGAAGCTTTCTTT	CASSGLGLTEAFF
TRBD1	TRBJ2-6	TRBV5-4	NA	TGTGCCAGCAGTTCCGGACAGGGTTTCTCTGGGGCCAACGTCCTGACTTTC	CASSSGQGFSGANVLTF
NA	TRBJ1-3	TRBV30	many	TGTGCCTGGAGTGACCGACGAAGCTCTGGAAACACCATATATTTT	CAWSDRRSSGNTIYF
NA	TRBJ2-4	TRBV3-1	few	TGTGCCAGCAGCCAATCCCTCGGACCGATTCTCATTCAGTACTTC	CASSQSLGPILIQYF
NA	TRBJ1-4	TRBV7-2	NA	TGTGCCAGCAGCCCGACGGGGATTGCTGGTGAAAAACTGTTTTTT	CASSPTGIAGEKLFF
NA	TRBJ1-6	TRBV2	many	TGTGCCAGCAGCCAAGGCCAGAGCTCCTATAATTCACCCCTCCACTTT	CASSQGQSSYNSPLHF